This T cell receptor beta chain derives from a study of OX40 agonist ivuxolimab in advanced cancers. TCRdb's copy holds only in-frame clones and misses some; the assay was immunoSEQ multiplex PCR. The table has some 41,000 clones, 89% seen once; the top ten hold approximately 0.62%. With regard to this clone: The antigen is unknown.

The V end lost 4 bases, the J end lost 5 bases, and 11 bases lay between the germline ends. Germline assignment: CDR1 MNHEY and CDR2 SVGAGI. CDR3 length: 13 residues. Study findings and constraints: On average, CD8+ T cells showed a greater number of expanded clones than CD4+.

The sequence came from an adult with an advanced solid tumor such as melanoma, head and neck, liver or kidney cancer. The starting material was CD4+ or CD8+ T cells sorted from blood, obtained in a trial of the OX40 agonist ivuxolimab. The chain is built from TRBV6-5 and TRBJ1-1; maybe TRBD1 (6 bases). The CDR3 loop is CASSLSDRTEAFF. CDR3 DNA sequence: TGTGCCAGCAGTTTATCCGACAGGACTGAAGCTTTCTTT.